This entry concerns a single TCR beta chain. Reverse transcription used about 0.45 to 1 ug RNA and random hexamers. The amplification used immunoSEQ multiplex PCR on TCR beta CDR3; it spanned 54 Vbeta and 13 Jbeta. In TCRdb, the immunoSEQ multiplex PCR reads were re-called with MiXCR into one record per CDR3 protein. This sample has some 150,000 distinct CDR3 sequences, with around 94% found just once. V was shortened by 3 bases and J by 6 bases, with 10 bases between the two germline ends. CDR3 length: 13 residues. Germline lookup yields CDR1 LNHDA and CDR2 SQIVND (reference sequence). The data originate from a study of CD8 T cells in Susac syndrome.

The sequenced sample consisted of CD4+ T cells from PBMCs. The rearrangement joins TRBV19 to TRBJ2-3; tentative D call: TRBD2 (5 bases). This clonotype originated in a human donor in good health. CDR3 sequence: CASSISGSDTQYF. In DNA, the CDR3 is TGTGCCAGTAGTATTTCGGGATCTGATACGCAGTATTTT. Supplemented by reference TRBV19 and TRBJ2-3, the full variable domain reads DGGITQSPKYLFRKEGQNVTLSCEQNLNHDAMYWYRQDPGQGLRLIYYSQIVNDFQKGDIAEGYSVSREKKESFPLTVTSAQKNPTAFYLCASSISGSDTQYFGPGTRLTVL.